This T cell receptor beta chain was observed in a study of T cells in Graves' hyperthyroidism and ophthalmopathy. RNA transcripts provided the source from which TCR beta CDR3 regions were amplified. Using the HTBI primer set, a first-round RT-PCR was run on the TCR CDR3. One entry per CDR3 protein results from TCRdb running MiXCR on the multiplex PCR reads. This sample carries roughly 700,000 distinct CDR3 sequences, 17% of them seen once, and the ten largest clones take around 15%. V shed 6 bases, J shed 0 bases, and the junction held 15 bases outside the gene matches. The CDR3 extends over 17 amino acids. CDR1 and CDR2 from the germline V gene are SQVTM and ANQGSEA. This clonotype turned up a few times.

The chain links TRBV29-1 to TRBJ1-1, with 8 nucleotides matching TRBD1. The specimen sequenced was blood. The origin of this receptor is a man aged 45-60 years with Graves' hyperthyroidism. The CDR3 DNA sequence: TGCAGCGTCTACACGTTAGACAGGGGAAACCTGAACACTGAAGCTTTCTTT. Protein sequence: CSVYTLDRGNLNTEAFF.